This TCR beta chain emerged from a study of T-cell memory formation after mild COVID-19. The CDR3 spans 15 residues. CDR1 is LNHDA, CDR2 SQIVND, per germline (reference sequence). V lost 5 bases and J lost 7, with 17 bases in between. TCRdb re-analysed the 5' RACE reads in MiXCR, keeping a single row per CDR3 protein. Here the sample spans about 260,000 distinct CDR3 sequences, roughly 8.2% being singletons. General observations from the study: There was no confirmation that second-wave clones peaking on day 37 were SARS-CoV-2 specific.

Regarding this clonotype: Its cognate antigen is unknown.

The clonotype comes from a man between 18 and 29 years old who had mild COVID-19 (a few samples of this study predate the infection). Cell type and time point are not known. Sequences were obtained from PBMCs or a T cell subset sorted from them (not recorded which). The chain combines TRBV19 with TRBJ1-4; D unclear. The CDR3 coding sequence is TGTGCCAGTAGTCCCCGACTGAGGAAGGGTGAAAAACTGTTTTTT. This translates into CASSPRLRKGEKLFF. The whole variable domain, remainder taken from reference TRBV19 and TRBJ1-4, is DGGITQSPKYLFRKEGQNVTLSCEQNLNHDAMYWYRQDPGQGLRLIYYSQIVNDFQKGDIAEGYSVSREKKESFPLTVTSAQKNPTAFYLCASSPRLRKGEKLFFGSGTQLSVL.